The 17 T cell receptor beta chains below come from one sample, sequenced in a study of regulatory T cells in long-lasting Graves disease. Time point here: persistent/refractory GD, antithyroid drugs over 5 years with positive TRAb. Extracted PBMC RNA gave rise to the TCR library. Building the TCR beta libraries relied on iRepertoire HTBI primers, and CDR3 regions underwent Arm-PCR. TCRdb itself ran the multiplex PCR reads through MiXCR, one entry per CDR3 protein. The sample lists around 500,000 distinct CDR3 sequences, roughly 20% seen once, with approximately 7.8% in the top ten. The material sequenced was peripheral blood mononuclear cells (PBMCs), taken when the disease was refractory, from a patient treated with antithyroid drugs. The receptors come from a female donor with Graves disease.

Note on this clonotype: A much larger clone lies one base from this, so it may be a read error. The chain recombines TRBV6-2 or TRBV6-3 with TRBJ2-2; a weak D match, TRBD2 (5 bases). This CDR3 is 14 amino acids long. The V gene's germline CDR1 is MNHEY and CDR2 SVGEGT. Trimming shortened V by 5 bases and J by 5 bases, and 12 bases separated the two germline ends. The chain's CDR3 is CASSRGVRTGELFF. CDR3 DNA sequence: TGTGCCAGCAGTCGGGGTGTAAGGACCGGGGAGCTGTTTTTT.

This clonotype has only one observation. This may be a read error: a much more frequent sequence differs by one nucleotide. The rearrangement links TRBV12-3 or TRBV12-4 to TRBJ1-5; a possible D gene is TRBD1 (5 bases). TRBJ2-3 matches the DNA end more closely, so the J call is doubtful. The length of the CDR3 is 15 residues. CDR3 sequence (DNA): TGTGCCAGCAGTTTTTGGAGTGTGGACAATCAGCCCCAGTATTTT. Translating gives CASSFWSVDNQPQYF.

This clonotype showed up just once. Possible read error: a much larger clone is one base away. CDR3 residues: CAISVPGDYEQYF. In nucleotides, the CDR3 is TGTGCCATCAGTGTACCGGGGGACTACGAGCAGTACTTC. The chain joins TRBV10-3 to TRBJ2-7; a weak D match, TRBD2 (6 bases). CDR1 is ENHRY and CDR2 is SYGVKD in the germline V gene. V lost 4 bases and J 3 bases, leaving 10 bases between the germline ends. The CDR3 has 13 amino acids.

This clonotype was seen at least ten times. The J gene is TRBJ1-2, the V gene TRBV20-1, with 9 bases lining up with TRBD1. The CDR3 has 15 residues. V was pared by 5 bases and J by 4 bases, with 11 bases of the junction left unmatched. Germline V lookup: CDR1 DFQATT, CDR2 SNEGSKA (reference sequence). CDR3 amino acids: CSAGRPGQGGYGYTF. In DNA, the CDR3 is TGCAGTGCTGGAAGACCGGGACAGGGAGGCTATGGCTACACCTTC.

This clonotype was found a few times. The chain links TRBV7-9 to TRBJ1-4; D is ambiguous. V lost 4 bases and J 8 bases, leaving 20 bases between the germline ends. CDR3 length equals 16 residues. Germline-derived CDR1 and CDR2 are SEHNR and FQNEAQ (reference sequence). For the CDR3, the DNA is TGTGCCAGCAGCTCACGAAAGGGAGTAAGCATCGAAAAACTGTTTTTT. Translating it yields CASSSRKGVSIEKLFF.

Notes on this clonotype: Since a much larger clone is just one base distant, this may be a read error. The rearrangement joins TRBV20-1 to TRBJ1-2, with TRBD1 as a possible D gene (5 bases). This CDR3 contains 14 residues. Deletions cut 3 bases from V and 2 bases from J, with 13 bases between. CDR1 and CDR2 (germline): DFQATT, SNEGSKA (reference sequence). The CDR3 nucleotides are TGCAGTGCTAGGTTGAGACAGCTCAACTATGGCTACACCTTC. It translates to CSARLRQLNYGYTF.

As regards this clonotype: The conserved final phenylalanine or tryptophan is absent from the CDR3, which likely points to a read error. This chain uses TRBV7-9 with TRBJ2-1; 11 bases line up with TRBD2. Germline trimming cut 4 bases from V and 7 bases from J; bases unmatched to any gene: 6. Germline V lookup: CDR1 SEHNR, CDR2 FQNEAQ (reference sequence). This CDR3 is 15 amino acids long. DNA of the CDR3: TGTGCCAGCAGCTATGTGGGACTAGCGGTTAATGAGCAGTTCTCC. Translation: CASSYVGLAVNEQFS.

The chain recombines TRBV4-3 with TRBJ2-7; D gene unclear. The CDR3 length is 12 residues. Germline lookup yields CDR1 LGHNA and CDR2 YSLEER. Trimming took off 0 bases at V and 7 bases at J, with 7 bases between the two ends. Here the CDR3 DNA reads TGCGCCAGCAGCCAAGATTTCCGGGAGCAGTACTTC. The encoded protein is CASSQDFREQYF.

This clonotype has only a few counts. The rearrangement joins TRBV6-1 to TRBJ2-3; D gene ambiguous. The germline gives CDR1 MNHNS, CDR2 SASEGT. V dropped 5 bases and J dropped 0 bases, with 9 bases sitting between them. The CDR3 has 14 residues. This chain's CDR3 is CASSTEASTDTQYF. CDR3 nucleotide sequence: TGTGCCAGCAGTACGGAAGCTAGCACAGATACGCAGTATTTT.

In this sample, this clonotype turned up a few times. The CDR3 region has the DNA TGTGCCAGCAGCCAGGAGACTCCCAACACCGGGGAGCTGTTTTTT. Residues: CASSQETPNTGELFF. V usage is TRBV3-1 and J usage is TRBJ2-2, with D unresolved. The V gene's germline CDR1 is LGHDT and CDR2 YNNKEL (reference sequence). The CDR3 length is 15 residues. Trimming shortened V by 3 bases and J by 2 bases, and 10 bases separated the two germline ends.

In its sample, this clonotype was seen many times. The J gene is TRBJ2-7, the V gene TRBV27; D is ambiguous. The CDR3 covers 12 residues. Germline loops: CDR1 MNHEY, CDR2 SMNVEV (reference sequence). Trimming shortened V by 6 bases and J by 6 bases, and 12 bases separated the two germline ends. Written as DNA, the CDR3 is TGTGCCAGCAGGGGATCTGGTGCCGAGCAGTACTTC. It specifies CASRGSGAEQYF.

This clonotype has at least ten counts. This chain links TRBV30 with TRBJ1-1; a weak D match, TRBD1 (6 bases). V gave up 3 bases and J gave up 3 bases, with 11 bases separating them. CDR1 is GTSNPN and CDR2 is SVGIG in the germline V gene (reference sequence). There are 13 residues in the CDR3. The CDR3 DNA follows: TGTGCCTGGAGCCAATACAGGGACACTGAAGCTTTCTTT. Its translation is CAWSQYRDTEAFF.

The chain combines TRBV11-2 with TRBJ1-2, with no clear D. V lost 5 bases to trimming and J lost 6 bases, with 10 bases between them. Germline V lookup: CDR1 SGHAT, CDR2 FQNNGV. This CDR3 is 12 amino acids long. The CDR3 nucleotides read TGTGCCAGCAGCCCCCCTTGGGATGGCTACACCTTC. Protein product: CASSPPWDGYTF.

This clonotype was seen a few times. The chain is built from TRBV20-1 and TRBJ2-7; 9 bases map to TRBD2. Germline V gene sequence: CDR1 DFQATT, CDR2 SNEGSKA (reference sequence). The CDR3 has 16 amino acids. V gave up 2 bases and J gave up 4 bases; unmatched junction bases: 12. Written as DNA, the CDR3 is TGCAGTGCTAGATCCCTCGCGCGGGAGGGCCCGTACGAGCAGTACTTC. Translating it yields CSARSLAREGPYEQYF.

The chain is built from TRBV28 and TRBJ2-7; 7 positions match TRBD1. This CDR3 has 15 residues. V gave up 4 bases and J gave up 8 bases; unmatched junction bases: 14. CDR1 and CDR2 from the germline V gene are MDHEN and SYDVKM. CDR3 protein: CASSSLRDRWRQQYF. The CDR3, as DNA: TGTGCCAGCAGTTCCCTCAGGGACAGATGGAGGCAGCAGTACTTC. The full variable domain, its missing parts supplied by reference TRBV28 and TRBJ2-7, is DVKVTQSSRYLVKRTGEKVFLECVQDMDHENMFWYRQDPGLGLRLIYFSYDVKMKEKGDIPEGYSVSREKKERFSLILESASTNQTSMYLCASSSLRDRWRQQYFGPGTRLTVT.

CDR3 in DNA: TGTGCTAGCGCCAAGAGAGGGTTCAACGAGCAGTACTTC. Its translation: CASAKRGFNEQYF. This chain links TRBV12-5 with TRBJ2-7; D might be TRBD2 (5 bases). Trimming removed 9 bases from V and 5 bases from J, with 17 bases in between. Germline CDR1 and CDR2: LGHNT and FRNRAP. This CDR3 comprises 13 residues.

This clonotype was recorded at least ten times. V and J are TRBV7-8 and TRBJ1-5; D unclear. The V end was cut by 5 bases, the J end by 0 bases, with 8 bases between. This CDR3 contains 14 residues. Germline assignment: CDR1 SGHVS and CDR2 FQNEAQ. CDR3 in DNA: TGTGCCAGCAGCGCTAAATATAGCAATCAGCCCCAGCATTTT. Translating gives CASSAKYSNQPQHF. The whole variable domain, filled in from reference TRBV7-8 and TRBJ1-5, reads GAGVSQSPRYKVAKRGQDVALRCDPISGHVSLFWYQQALGQGPEFLTYFQNEAQLDKSGLPSDRFFAERPEGSVSTLKIQRTQQEDSAVYLCASSAKYSNQPQHFGDGTRLSIL.